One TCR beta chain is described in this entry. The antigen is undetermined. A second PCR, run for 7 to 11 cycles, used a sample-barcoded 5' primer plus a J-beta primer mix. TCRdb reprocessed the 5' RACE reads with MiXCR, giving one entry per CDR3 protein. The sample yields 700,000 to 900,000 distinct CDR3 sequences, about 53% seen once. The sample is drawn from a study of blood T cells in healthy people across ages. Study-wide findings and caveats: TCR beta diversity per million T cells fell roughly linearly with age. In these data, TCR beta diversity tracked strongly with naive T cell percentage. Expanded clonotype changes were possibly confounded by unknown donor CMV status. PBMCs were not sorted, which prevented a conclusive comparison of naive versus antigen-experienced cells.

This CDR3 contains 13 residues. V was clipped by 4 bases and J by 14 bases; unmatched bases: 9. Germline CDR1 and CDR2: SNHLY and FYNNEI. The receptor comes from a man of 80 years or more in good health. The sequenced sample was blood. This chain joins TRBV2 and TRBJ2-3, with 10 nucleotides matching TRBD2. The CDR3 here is CASSGLAGGYAYF. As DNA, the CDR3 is TGTGCCAGCAGTGGACTAGCGGGCGGATACGCGTATTTT. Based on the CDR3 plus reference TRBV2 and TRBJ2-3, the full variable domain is EPEVTQTPSHQVTQMGQEVILRCVPISNHLYFYWYRQILGQKVEFLVSFYNNEISEKSEIFDDQFSVERPDGSNFTLKIRSTKLEDSAMYFCASSGLAGGYAYFGPGTRLTVL.